This TCR beta chain was identified during a study of PD-1 blockade in classical Hodgkin lymphoma. Study findings and constraints: CD4+ TCR diversity, unlike CD8+, rose significantly by C4D1.

Comment on this clone: Its antigen is undetermined.

The CDR3 spans 14 residues. The V end lost 4 bases, the J end lost 2 bases, and 10 bases lay between the germline ends. Germline lookup yields CDR1 SGHRS and CDR2 YFSETQ. Profiled with immunoSEQ multiplex PCR; TCRdb holds only in-frame clones, not every one. This table has under 80,000 clones, 87% appearing once. Time point of the sample: cycle 4 day 1 (C4D1), after five to seven weeks of nivolumab. Every patient had relapsed following autologous stem cell transplantation, and cohorts differed in brentuximab vedotin exposure. The material was peripheral blood mononuclear cells (PBMCs), obtained before the fourth cycle of nivolumab. This chain connects TRBV5-1 to TRBJ2-1, with TRBD2 as a possible D gene (5 bases). This TCR derives from a human donor with classical Hodgkin lymphoma. CDR3 in amino acids: CASSQTNAYNEQFF. CDR3 sequence (DNA): TGCGCCAGCAGCCAGACTAACGCCTACAATGAGCAGTTCTTC.